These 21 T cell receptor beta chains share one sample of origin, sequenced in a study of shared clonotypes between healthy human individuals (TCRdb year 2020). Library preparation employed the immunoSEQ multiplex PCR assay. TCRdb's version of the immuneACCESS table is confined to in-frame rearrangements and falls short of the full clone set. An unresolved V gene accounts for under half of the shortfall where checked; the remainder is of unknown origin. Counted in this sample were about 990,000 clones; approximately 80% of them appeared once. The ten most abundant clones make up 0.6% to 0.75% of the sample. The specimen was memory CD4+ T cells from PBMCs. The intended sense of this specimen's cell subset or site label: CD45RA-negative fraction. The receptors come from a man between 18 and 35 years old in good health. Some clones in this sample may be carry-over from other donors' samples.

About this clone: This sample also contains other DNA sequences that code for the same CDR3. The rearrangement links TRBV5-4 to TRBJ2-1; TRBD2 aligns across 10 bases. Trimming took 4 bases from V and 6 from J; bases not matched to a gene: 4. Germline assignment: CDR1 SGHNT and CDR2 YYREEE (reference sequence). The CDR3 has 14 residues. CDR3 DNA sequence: TGTGCCAGCAGCCCCGGACTAGCGGCCAATGAGCAGTTCTTC. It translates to CASSPGLAANEQFF.

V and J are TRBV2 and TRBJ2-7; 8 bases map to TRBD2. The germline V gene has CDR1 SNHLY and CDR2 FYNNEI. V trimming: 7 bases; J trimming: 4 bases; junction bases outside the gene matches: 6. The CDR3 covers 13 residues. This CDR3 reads CASKGIAGYEQYF. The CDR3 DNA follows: TGTGCCAGCAAGGGGATAGCGGGGTACGAGCAGTACTTC. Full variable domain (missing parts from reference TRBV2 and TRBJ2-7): EPEVTQTPSHQVTQMGQEVILRCVPISNHLYFYWYRQILGQKVEFLVSFYNNEISEKSEIFDDQFSVERPDGSNFTLKIRSTKLEDSAMYFCASKGIAGYEQYFGPGTRLTVT.

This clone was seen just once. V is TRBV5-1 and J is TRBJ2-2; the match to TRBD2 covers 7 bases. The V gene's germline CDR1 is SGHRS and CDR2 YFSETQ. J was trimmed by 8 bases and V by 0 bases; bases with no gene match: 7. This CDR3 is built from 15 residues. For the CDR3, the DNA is TGCGCCAGCAGCTTGGCCTTTGGAGCGGGAGGGGAGCTGTTTTTT. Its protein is CASSLAFGAGGELFF.

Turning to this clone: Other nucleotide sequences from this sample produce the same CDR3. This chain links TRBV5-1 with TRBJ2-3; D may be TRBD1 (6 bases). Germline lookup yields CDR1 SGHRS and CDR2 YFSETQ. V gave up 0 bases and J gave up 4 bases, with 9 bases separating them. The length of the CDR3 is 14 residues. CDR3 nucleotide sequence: TGCGCCAGCAGCTTGGTTTCAGGGGCAGATACGCAGTATTTT. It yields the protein CASSLVSGADTQYF. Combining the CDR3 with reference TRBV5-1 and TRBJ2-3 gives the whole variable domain KAGVTQTPRYLIKTRGQQVTLSCSPISGHRSVSWYQQTPGQGLQFLFEYFSETQRNKGNFPGRFSGRQFSNSRSEMNVSTLELGDSALYLCASSLVSGADTQYFGPGTRLTVL.

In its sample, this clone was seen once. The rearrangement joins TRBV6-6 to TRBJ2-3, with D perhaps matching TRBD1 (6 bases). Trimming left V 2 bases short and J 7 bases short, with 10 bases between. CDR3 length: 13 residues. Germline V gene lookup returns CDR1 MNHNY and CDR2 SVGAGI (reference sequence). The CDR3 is CASSYNRDNTQYF. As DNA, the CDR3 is TGTGCCAGCAGTTACAACAGGGATAATACGCAGTATTTT.

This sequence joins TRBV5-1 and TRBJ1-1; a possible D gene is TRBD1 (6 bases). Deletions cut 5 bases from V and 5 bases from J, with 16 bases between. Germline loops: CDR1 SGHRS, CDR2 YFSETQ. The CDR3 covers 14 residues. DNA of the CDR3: TGCGCCAGCAGTTCTGGACAGAGTCGGACTGAAGCTTTCTTT. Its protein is CASSSGQSRTEAFF.

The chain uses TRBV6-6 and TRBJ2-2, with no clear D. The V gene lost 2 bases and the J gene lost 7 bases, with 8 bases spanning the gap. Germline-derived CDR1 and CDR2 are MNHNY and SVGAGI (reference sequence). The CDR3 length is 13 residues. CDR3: CASSYPELGELFF. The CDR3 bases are TGTGCCAGCAGTTACCCGGAGCTCGGGGAGCTGTTTTTT.

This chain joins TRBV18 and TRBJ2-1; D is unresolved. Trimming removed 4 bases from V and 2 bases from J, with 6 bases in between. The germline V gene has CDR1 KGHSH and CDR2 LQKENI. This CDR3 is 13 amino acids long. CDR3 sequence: CASSRAAYNEQFF. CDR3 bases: TGTGCCAGCTCACGGGCAGCCTACAATGAGCAGTTCTTC.

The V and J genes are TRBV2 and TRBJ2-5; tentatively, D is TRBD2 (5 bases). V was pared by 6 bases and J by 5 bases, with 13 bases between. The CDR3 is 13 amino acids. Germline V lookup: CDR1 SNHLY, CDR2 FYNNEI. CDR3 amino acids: CASSLTWRETQYF. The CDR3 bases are TGTGCCAGCAGCCTAACGTGGAGGGAGACCCAGTACTTC.

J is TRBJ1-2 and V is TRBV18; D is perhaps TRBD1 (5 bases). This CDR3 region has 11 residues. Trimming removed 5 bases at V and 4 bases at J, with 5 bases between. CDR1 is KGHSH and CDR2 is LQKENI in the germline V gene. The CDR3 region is CASSDSYGYTF. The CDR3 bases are TGTGCCAGCTCAGACAGCTATGGCTACACCTTC.

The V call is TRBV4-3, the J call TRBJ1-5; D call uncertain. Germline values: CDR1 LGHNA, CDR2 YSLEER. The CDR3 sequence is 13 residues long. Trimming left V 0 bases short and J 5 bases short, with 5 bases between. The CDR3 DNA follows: TGCGCCAGCAGCCAAGAGCCGGATCAGCCCCAGCATTTT. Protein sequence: CASSQEPDQPQHF.

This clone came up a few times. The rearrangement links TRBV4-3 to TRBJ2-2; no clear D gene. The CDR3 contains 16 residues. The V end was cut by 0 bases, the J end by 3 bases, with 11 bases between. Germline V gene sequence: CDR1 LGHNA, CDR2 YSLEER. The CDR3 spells CASSQEVRQYTGELFF. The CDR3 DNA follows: TGCGCCAGCAGCCAAGAGGTCCGACAATACACCGGGGAGCTGTTTTTT.

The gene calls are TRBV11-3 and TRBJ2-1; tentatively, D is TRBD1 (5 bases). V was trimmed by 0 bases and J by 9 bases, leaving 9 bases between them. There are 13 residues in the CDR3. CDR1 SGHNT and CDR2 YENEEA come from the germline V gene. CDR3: CASSLDRQPEQFF. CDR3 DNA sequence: TGTGCCAGCAGCTTAGATCGACAGCCTGAGCAGTTCTTC.

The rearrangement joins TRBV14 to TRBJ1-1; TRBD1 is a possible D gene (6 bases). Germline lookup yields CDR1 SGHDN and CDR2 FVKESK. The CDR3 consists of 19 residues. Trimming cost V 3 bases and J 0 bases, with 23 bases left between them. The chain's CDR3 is CASSHHLGGGVGMNTEAFF. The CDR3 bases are TGTGCCAGCAGCCACCACTTGGGGGGGGGCGTTGGGATGAACACTGAAGCTTTCTTT.

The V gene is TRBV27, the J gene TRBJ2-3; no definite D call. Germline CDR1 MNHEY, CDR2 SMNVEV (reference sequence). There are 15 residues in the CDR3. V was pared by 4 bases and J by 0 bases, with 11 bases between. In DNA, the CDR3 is TGTGCCAGCAGTTCACGTTCATTTAGCACAGATACGCAGTATTTT. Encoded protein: CASSSRSFSTDTQYF.

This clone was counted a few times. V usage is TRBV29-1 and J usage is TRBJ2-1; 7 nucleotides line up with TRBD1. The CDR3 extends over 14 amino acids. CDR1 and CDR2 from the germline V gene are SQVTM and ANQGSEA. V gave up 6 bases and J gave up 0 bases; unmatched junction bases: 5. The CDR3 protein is CSVQTGSSYNEQFF. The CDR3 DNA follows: TGCAGCGTCCAGACAGGGAGCTCCTACAATGAGCAGTTCTTC.

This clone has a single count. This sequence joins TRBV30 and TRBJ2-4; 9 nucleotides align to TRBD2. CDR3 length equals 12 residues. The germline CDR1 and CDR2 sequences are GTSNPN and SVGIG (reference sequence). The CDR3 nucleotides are TGTGCGGCGGGAGGGCCAATGGACATTCAGTACTTC. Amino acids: CAAGGPMDIQYF.

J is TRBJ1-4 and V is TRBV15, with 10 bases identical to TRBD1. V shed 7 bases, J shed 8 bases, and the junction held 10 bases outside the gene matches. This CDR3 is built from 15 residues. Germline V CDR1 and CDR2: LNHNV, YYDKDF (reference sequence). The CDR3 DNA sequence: TGTGCCACCACCAGGGGGGACAGGGGCGGCGAAAAACTGTTTTTT. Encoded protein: CATTRGDRGGEKLFF.

The CDR3 sequence: CASSPTGAGNSYEQYF. The CDR3 region has the DNA TGTGCCAGCAGTCCGACAGGGGCCGGGAACTCCTACGAGCAGTACTTC. The genes are TRBV28 and TRBJ2-7; 8 bases agree with TRBD1. V lost 5 bases to trimming and J lost 0 bases; unmatched junction nucleotides: 9. Germline loops: CDR1 MDHEN, CDR2 SYDVKM. CDR3 length: 16 amino acids.

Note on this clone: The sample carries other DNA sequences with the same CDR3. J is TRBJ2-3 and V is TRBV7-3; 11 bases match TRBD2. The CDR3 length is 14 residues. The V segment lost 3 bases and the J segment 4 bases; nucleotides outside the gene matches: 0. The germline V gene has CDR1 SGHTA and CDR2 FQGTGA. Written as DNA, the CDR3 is TGTGCCAGCAGCTTGGGACTAGCGGCAGATACGCAGTATTTT. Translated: CASSLGLAADTQYF.

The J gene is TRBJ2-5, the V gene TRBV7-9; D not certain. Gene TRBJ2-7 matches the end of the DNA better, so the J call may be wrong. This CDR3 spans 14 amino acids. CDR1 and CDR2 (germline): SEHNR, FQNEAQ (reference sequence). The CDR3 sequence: CASSLSDGSYEQYF. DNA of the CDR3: TGTGCCAGCAGCTTAAGTGACGGCTCCTACGAGCAGTACTTC.